Below are 19 T cell receptor beta chains sequenced from a single sample in a study of shared clonotypes between healthy human individuals. The method was immunoSEQ multiplex PCR; TCRdb's version includes in-frame clones alone and lacks a portion of them. The sample has 520,000 or so clones; 79% are singletons. Input material: PBMCs. Every receptor here comes from a woman aged 40 to 50 in good health. Some clones in this sample may be carry-over from other donors' samples.

The chain carries TRBV10-3 and TRBJ1-2; TRBD1 is a possible D gene (5 bases). The ends were cut back, 4 bases at V and 5 bases at J, with 17 bases in the middle. Germline loops: CDR1 ENHRY, CDR2 SYGVKD. The CDR3 length is 15 residues. The CDR3: CAISAGGREGYGYTF. The CDR3 DNA reads as TGTGCCATCAGTGCTGGTGGCAGGGAAGGTTATGGCTACACCTTC.

The J gene is TRBJ2-1, the V gene TRBV10-1, with 7 bases identical to TRBD1. Germline CDR1 and CDR2: WNHNN and SYGVQD (reference sequence). The CDR3 covers 16 residues. Unmatched junction bases numbered 13, after V lost 4 bases and J lost 7 bases. The CDR3 DNA follows: TGCGCCAGCAGTGGGGTTGACAGGGTCAAGGTTAATGAGCAGTTCTTC. It codes for CASSGVDRVKVNEQFF.

V gene TRBV5-6 combines with J gene TRBJ2-3; the match to TRBD2 covers 9 bases. V gave up 5 bases and J gave up 6 bases; unmatched junction bases: 19. CDR3 size: 18 residues. Germline values: CDR1 SGHDT, CDR2 YYEEEE. The CDR3 protein is CASSRVTAGGSRRDTQYF. The CDR3 DNA follows: TGTGCCAGCAGTCGGGTTACAGCGGGAGGTTCCAGACGGGATACGCAGTATTTT.

The genes are TRBV10-1 and TRBJ1-5; 9 bases align to TRBD1. Germline loops: CDR1 WNHNN, CDR2 SYGVQD (reference sequence). V shed 10 bases, J shed 0 bases, and the junction held 19 bases outside the gene matches. The CDR3 is 19 residues long. The CDR3 is CAIANSGTGKANSNQPQHF. The CDR3 coding sequence is TGCGCCATCGCAAACTCCGGGACAGGGAAAGCCAATAGCAATCAGCCCCAGCATTTT.

V and J are TRBV2 and TRBJ2-1, with 9 bases fitting TRBD2. The CDR3 loop spans 17 amino acids. CDR1 and CDR2 from the germline V gene are SNHLY and FYNNEI. V gave up 2 bases and J gave up 3 bases; unmatched junction bases: 8. This CDR3 is CASSEPQAGGVYNEQFF. For the CDR3, the DNA is TGTGCCAGCAGTGAACCTCAAGCGGGAGGTGTCTACAATGAGCAGTTCTTC. The full variable domain, completed using reference TRBV2 and TRBJ2-1, is EPEVTQTPSHQVTQMGQEVILRCVPISNHLYFYWYRQILGQKVEFLVSFYNNEISEKSEIFDDQFSVERPDGSNFTLKIRSTKLEDSAMYFCASSEPQAGGVYNEQFFGPGTRLTVL.

The chain uses TRBV28 and TRBJ1-1; D may be TRBD1 (5 bases). Germline V gene lookup returns CDR1 MDHEN and CDR2 SYDVKM. Trimming cost V 1 base and J 0 bases, with 9 bases left between them. The CDR3 has 15 amino acids. CDR3 protein: CASSLLPGMNTEAFF. The CDR3 nucleotides read TGTGCCAGCAGTTTATTGCCAGGGATGAACACTGAAGCTTTCTTT.

This clone is a singleton in its sample. The chain links TRBV28 to TRBJ2-3; no definite D call. Germline values: CDR1 MDHEN, CDR2 SYDVKM. CDR3 length: 16 residues. The V gene lost 3 bases and the J gene lost 1 base, with 14 bases spanning the gap. The CDR3 DNA follows: TGTGCCAGCAGTTTTGGGCGGCTTGGGGGCACAGATACGCAGTATTTT. It yields the protein CASSFGRLGGTDTQYF.

This chain links TRBV11-2 with TRBJ2-7; 11 bases are shared with TRBD2. V lost 3 bases to trimming and J lost 3 bases; unmatched junction nucleotides: 13. The germline V gene encodes CDR1 SGHAT and CDR2 FQNNGV. This CDR3 comprises 18 residues. In DNA form, the CDR3 reads TGTGCCAGCAGCTTTGGCCGTCCCCTTAGCGGGAGGGACTACGAGCAGTACTTC. Protein product: CASSFGRPLSGRDYEQYF. The variable domain in full, completed from reference TRBV11-2 and TRBJ2-7, reads EAGVAQSPRYKIIEKRQSVAFWCNPISGHATLYWYQQILGQGPKLLIQFQNNGVVDDSQLPKDRFSAERLKGVDSTLKIQPAKLEDSAVYLCASSFGRPLSGRDYEQYFGPGTRLTVT.

The rearrangement joins TRBV7-2 to TRBJ2-7; no firm D call. CDR3 length: 11 residues. Germline V gene sequence: CDR1 SGHTA, CDR2 FQGNSA. Deletions cut 4 bases from V and 3 bases from J, with 4 bases between. The CDR3 region has the DNA TGTGCCAGCAGCTCTCACTACGAGCAGTACTTC. It yields the protein CASSSHYEQYF.

This chain's CDR3 is CASSFGGELFF. For the CDR3, the DNA is TGCGCCAGCAGTTTTGGCGGGGAGCTGTTTTTT. This chain joins TRBV4-1 and TRBJ2-2; D call uncertain. Trimming took off 6 bases at V and 7 bases at J, with 6 bases between the two ends. CDR3 length: 11 amino acids. Per the germline V gene, CDR1 is MGHRA and CDR2 is YSYEKL.

The chain uses TRBV10-2 and TRBJ2-5; TRBD2 might be the D (5 bases). Trimming took 3 bases from V and 5 from J, leaving 13 bases between them. The CDR3 is 14 amino acids. Germline V CDR1 and CDR2: WSHSY, SAAADI. The CDR3 DNA follows: TGCGCCAGCAGTGAAGTTTCTAGCAGGGAGACCCAGTACTTC. It is translated as CASSEVSSRETQYF.

Only one count was recorded for this clone. V and J are TRBV5-1 and TRBJ2-3, with D perhaps given as TRBD1 or TRBD2 (5 bases each). In germline, CDR1 is SGHRS, CDR2 YFSETQ. Trimming shortened V by 7 bases and J by 5 bases, and 5 bases separated the two germline ends. The CDR3 covers 10 residues. This CDR3 is CASGGDTQYF. CDR3 DNA sequence: TGCGCCAGCGGGGGAGATACGCAGTATTTT.

On this clone itself: Different DNA sequences within this sample yield the same CDR3. The rearrangement joins TRBV9 to TRBJ2-1, with a tentative D call TRBD2 (6 bases). The CDR3 covers 15 residues. Germline V lookup: CDR1 SGDLS, CDR2 YYNGEE. Trimming pared 1 base from V and 0 bases from J, leaving 8 bases between. CDR3 protein: CASSVTGSSYNEQFF. CDR3 DNA sequence: TGTGCCAGCAGCGTAACCGGGAGCTCCTACAATGAGCAGTTCTTC.

This chain joins TRBV5-8 and TRBJ2-7; TRBD2 matches 10 bases. V dropped 2 bases and J dropped 3; count of bases not matched to a gene: 17. Germline CDR1 and CDR2: SGHTS and YDEGEE. The CDR3 spans 19 residues. The chain's CDR3 is CASSLQARVTSGPLYEQYF. CDR3 nucleotide sequence: TGTGCCAGCAGCTTACAGGCCAGGGTGACTAGCGGGCCCCTCTACGAGCAGTACTTC. Together with reference TRBV5-8 and TRBJ2-7, the CDR3 gives the full variable domain: EAGVTQSPTHLIKTRGQQATLRCSPISGHTSVYWYQQALGLGLQFLLWYDEGEERNRGNFPPRFSGRQFPNYSSELNVNALELEDSALYLCASSLQARVTSGPLYEQYFGPGTRLTVT.

The chain employs TRBV10-3 and TRBJ2-7; 7 nucleotides line up with TRBD1. The CDR3 spans 13 residues. The germline V gene encodes CDR1 ENHRY and CDR2 SYGVKD. Trimming removed 10 bases from V and 5 bases from J; junction bases left unmatched: 11. This CDR3 reads CATNTNRGDEQYF. DNA for the CDR3: TGTGCCACCAACACCAACAGGGGCGACGAGCAGTACTTC.

V and J are TRBV5-1 and TRBJ2-5, with 11 positions matching TRBD1. Germline assignment: CDR1 SGHRS and CDR2 YFSETQ. CDR3 length: 15 residues. Trimming cost V 2 bases and J 4 bases; bases outside gene matches: 4. CDR3 DNA: TGCGCCAGCAGCTTAGGGACAGGGGGTCCAGAGACCCAGTACTTC. Translation: CASSLGTGGPETQYF.

Only a few counts were recorded for this clone. The J gene is TRBJ2-1, the V gene TRBV7-6; 10 bases map to TRBD1. The CDR3 totals 17 residues. J gave up 4 bases and V 5 bases, and 11 bases lay outside the gene matches. Looked up from germline, CDR1 is SGHVS and CDR2 is FNYEAQ. The CDR3 nucleotides are TGTGCCAGCAGCCCGACCCCCGGGACAGGGGCTTACAATGAGCAGTTCTTC. Protein product: CASSPTPGTGAYNEQFF.

DNA for the CDR3: TGTGCCAGTGGAGGCCAAATGGACACCGGGGAGCTGTTTTTT. This encodes CASGGQMDTGELFF. The chain uses TRBV9 and TRBJ2-2, with D possibly matching TRBD2 (5 bases). Deletions cut 8 bases from V and 3 bases from J, with 14 bases between. The CDR3 sequence is 14 residues long. The germline V gene encodes CDR1 SGDLS and CDR2 YYNGEE.

This chain joins TRBV2 and TRBJ2-1; 11 nucleotides align to TRBD2. V lost 8 bases to trimming and J lost 3 bases; unmatched junction nucleotides: 6. CDR1 is SNHLY and CDR2 is FYNNEI in the germline V gene. This CDR3 is 15 amino acids long. In nucleotides, the CDR3 is TGTGCCAGCCCTAGACTAGCGGGACTCTACAATGAGCAGTTCTTC. Its translation: CASPRLAGLYNEQFF.